This T cell receptor beta chain came from a study of T cells in localized non-small cell lung cancer. Overall study findings and caveats: Only one tumor region was sequenced, so heterogeneity remains possible. The highest T cell clonality was in uninvolved adjacent lung, above tumor. Of the top 100 tumor clones, median around 60 were in adjacent lung, 25 to 30 among its top 100. An association was observed between higher blood T cell density and longer overall survival.

Germline trimming cut 8 bases from V and 3 bases from J; bases unmatched to any gene: 6. The germline V gene has CDR1 SEHNR and CDR2 FQNEAQ (reference sequence). The CDR3 has 14 residues. This clone was observed a single time. What it recognizes is unknown. TCRdb keeps only in-frame clones here, not all; method: immunoSEQ multiplex PCR. The sample lists around 34,000 clones, 93% occurring once. The sample here was peripheral blood, taken before any cancer treatment. The receptor's source is an older female donor with stage I lung adenocarcinoma. The chain employs TRBV7-9 and TRBJ1-2; 10 bases are a match to TRBD1. CDR3 nucleotide sequence: TGTGCCAGCGGTCGACAGGGGGCTCACTATGGCTACACCTTC. Amino acid sequence: CASGRQGAHYGYTF.